These 25 T cell receptor beta chains were sequenced from one sample in a study of blood T cells in healthy people across ages. Combining a sample-barcoded 5' primer with a J-beta primer mix, a second PCR ran for about 7 to 11 cycles. TCRdb re-derived calls from the 5' RACE reads in MiXCR, one entry per CDR3 protein. Of hundreds of thousands of distinct CDR3 sequences in the sample, roughly 50% were seen once. The sequencing input was blood. These receptors were collected from a man between 40 and 49 years old in good health.

V gene TRBV5-8 combines with J gene TRBJ2-4; D unclear. The V gene lost 3 bases and the J gene lost 7 bases, with 8 bases spanning the gap. Germline assignment: CDR1 SGHTS and CDR2 YDEGEE. This CDR3 has 12 amino acids. DNA of the CDR3: TGTGCCAGCAGCTCCGATGCCAACATTCAGTACTTC. This codes for CASSSDANIQYF.

This chain connects TRBV15 to TRBJ2-1; 9 positions agree with TRBD2. The J call may be mistaken, given a closer DNA end match to TRBJ2-7. This CDR3 is built from 15 residues. CDR1 and CDR2 (germline): LNHNV, YYDKDF (reference sequence). This CDR3 reads CATSTRLAVYNEQYF. For the CDR3, the DNA is TGTGCCACCAGCACCCGACTAGCGGTCTACAATGAGCAGTACTTC.

This clonotype was observed at least ten times. This chain links TRBV4-2 with TRBJ2-5; no reliable D call. The CDR3 sequence is 11 residues long. CDR1 is LGHNA and CDR2 is YNFKEQ in the germline V gene. Between the trimmed V and J ends, which lost 4 bases and 4 bases, there was a span of 4 bases. CDR3 protein: CASSRTETQYF. The CDR3 DNA reads TGTGCCAGCAGCCGCACAGAGACCCAGTACTTC.

V and J are TRBV28 and TRBJ2-2; 8 bases match TRBD2. The germline CDR1 and CDR2 sequences are MDHEN and SYDVKM. This CDR3 has 13 amino acids. The CDR3 nucleotides are TGTGCTCTCGGGGGGGTTGGCACCGGGGAGCTGTTTTTT. Residues: CALGGVGTGELFF.

This clonotype showed up just a few times. The chain uses TRBV29-1 and TRBJ2-5; D not certain. The end of the DNA is better explained by TRBJ2-7, so the J call may be wrong. The CDR3 covers 19 residues. Germline V CDR1 and CDR2: SQVTM, ANQGSEA. The CDR3 bases are TGCAGCGTGACGATACCTTGGGGTTCTTCGACCCTTGTTTGGTACGAGCAGTACTTC. Translation: CSVTIPWGSSTLVWYEQYF.

The rearrangement links TRBV10-3 to TRBJ2-2; TRBD1 agrees at 8 bases. V shed 5 bases, J shed 0 bases, and the junction held 2 bases outside the gene matches. Germline loops: CDR1 ENHRY, CDR2 SYGVKD. This CDR3 is 15 amino acids long. This CDR3 reads CAISPGQANTGELFF. For the CDR3, the DNA is TGTGCCATCAGTCCGGGACAGGCGAACACCGGGGAGCTGTTTTTT.

This clonotype showed up just a few times. The V and J genes are TRBV12-3 or TRBV12-4 and TRBJ2-5; weak D call: TRBD2 (6 bases). The last part of the DNA fits TRBJ2-7 better; the J call may be wrong. The CDR3 length is 12 residues. In DNA form, the CDR3 reads TGTGCCAGCAGTTTTTGGGGACTCGAGCAGTACTTC. It yields the protein CASSFWGLEQYF.

The chain has TRBV11-2 and TRBJ2-4, with D perhaps matching TRBD2 (5 bases). The J call may be wrong; the DNA end is better matched by TRBJ2-7. Germline V gives CDR1 SGHAT, CDR2 FQNNGV. The CDR3 runs to 14 residues. CDR3 coding DNA: TGTGCCAGCAGGCGGACCAGCGGAGCCTACGAGCAGTACTTC. This sequence encodes CASRRTSGAYEQYF.

Note on this clonotype: Mismatch with germline at one junction end may stem from a read error. This sequence joins TRBV2 and TRBJ1-2; D unresolved. The CDR3 length is 20 residues. Germline-derived CDR1 and CDR2 are SNHLY and FYNNEI. The CDR3 region is CASSEPSFVGRVGEDYGYIF. CDR3 in DNA: TGTGCCAGCAGTGAACCCTCATTCGTAGGGCGGGTTGGAGAGGACTATGGCTACATCTTC.

A few counts support this clonotype. The V call is TRBV7-3, the J call TRBJ1-2, with D tentatively TRBD1 (6 bases). This CDR3 is 15 amino acids long. V dropped 0 bases and J dropped 6 bases, with 14 bases sitting between them. Germline loops: CDR1 SGHTA, CDR2 FQGTGA. For the CDR3, the DNA is TGTGCCAGCAGCTTAACAGGGGGGATGGGGGATGGCTACACCTTC. Translating gives CASSLTGGMGDGYTF.

Only a few counts were recorded for this clonotype. This chain uses TRBV5-1 with TRBJ2-1; D unresolved. V was trimmed by 1 base and J by 2 bases, leaving 10 bases between them. The CDR3 sequence is 15 residues long. Germline values: CDR1 SGHRS, CDR2 YFSETQ. CDR3 in amino acids: CASSLSSGTYNEQFF. The CDR3 nucleotides are TGCGCCAGCAGCTTGTCAAGTGGGACCTACAATGAGCAGTTCTTC.

The chain recombines TRBV12-3 or TRBV12-4 with TRBJ2-7; 10 bases are a match to TRBD2. V dropped 5 bases and J dropped 1; count of bases not matched to a gene: 8. The CDR3 is 16 residues long. CDR3 sequence: CASSHWGAGGSYEQYF. The CDR3 region has the DNA TGTGCCAGCAGTCACTGGGGAGCGGGAGGGTCCTACGAGCAGTACTTC.

The chain combines TRBV29-1 with TRBJ1-5; a weak D match, TRBD1 (6 bases). The CDR3 loop spans 15 amino acids. Looked up from germline, CDR1 is SQVTM and CDR2 is ANQGSEA. The germline V and J ends were trimmed by 2 bases and 7 bases, with 18 bases remaining between them. The CDR3 loop reads CSVELGAGDGQPQHF. The CDR3 coding sequence is TGCAGCGTTGAACTGGGTGCAGGGGATGGCCAGCCCCAGCATTTT.

V and J are TRBV29-1 and TRBJ2-1, with 11 bases identical to TRBD2. The CDR3 loop spans 14 amino acids. CDR1 and CDR2 from the germline V gene are SQVTM and ANQGSEA. J gave up 5 bases and V 3 bases, and 3 bases lay outside the gene matches. CDR3 bases: TGCAGCGTTGAGCGACTAGCGGGAAACAATGAGCAGTTCTTC. This gives the protein CSVERLAGNNEQFF.

The chain recombines TRBV21-1 with TRBJ1-5. TRBV21-1 is a pseudogene locus. The CDR3 runs 14 residues. The CDR3 coding sequence is TGTGCCAGCAGCAAACACAAAGTCGGTCAGCCCCAGCATTTT. It translates to CASSKHKVGQPQHF.

This clonotype turned up a few times. This sequence joins TRBV20-1 and TRBJ2-3; 11 nucleotides match TRBD2. The CDR3 consists of 15 residues. Germline CDR1 DFQATT, CDR2 SNEGSKA (reference sequence). V dropped 8 bases and J dropped 0; count of bases not matched to a gene: 7. As DNA, the CDR3 is TGCAGTATAGCGGGAGGGCCCCCTAGCACAGATACGCAGTATTTT. Translation: CSIAGGPPSTDTQYF.

The sample holds a few counts of this clonotype. The J gene is TRBJ2-3, the V gene TRBV6-5; 10 bases agree with TRBD2. This CDR3 comprises 15 residues. Germline V lookup: CDR1 MNHEY, CDR2 SVGAGI. V gave up 6 bases and J gave up 3 bases; unmatched junction bases: 6. This chain's CDR3 is CASSQVLAGTDTQYF. CDR3 DNA sequence: TGTGCCAGCAGCCAAGTACTAGCGGGAACAGATACGCAGTATTTT.

The chain combines TRBV6-1 with TRBJ2-2; D is tentatively TRBD1 or TRBD2 (5 bases each). This CDR3 spans 17 amino acids. V was trimmed by 0 bases and J by 4 bases, leaving 15 bases between them. CDR1 is MNHNS and CDR2 is SASEGT in the germline V gene. The CDR3 loop reads CASSEAGDAMGTGELFF. The CDR3 region has the DNA TGTGCCAGCAGTGAAGCGGGGGACGCCATGGGCACCGGGGAGCTGTTTTTT.

The chain has TRBV20-1 and TRBJ2-7, with 7 bases lining up with TRBD1. The DNA end lines up better with TRBJ2-4; the J call may be wrong. Germline values: CDR1 DFQATT, CDR2 SNEGSKA (reference sequence). CDR3 length equals 16 residues. This chain's CDR3 is CSAREMGGTVGNIQYF. The CDR3 region has the DNA TGCAGTGCTAGAGAAATGGGTGGGACAGTCGGAAACATTCAGTACTTC.

This chain links TRBV7-9 with TRBJ1-5; D perhaps matches TRBD1 (5 bases). The length of the CDR3 is 14 residues. V lost 3 bases, J lost 4 bases, and 10 bases lay in between. Germline V gene lookup returns CDR1 SEHNR and CDR2 FQNEAQ (reference sequence). The CDR3 DNA sequence: TGTGCCAGCAGCTTCGGGGCCGGGAATCAGCCCCAGCATTTT. This encodes CASSFGAGNQPQHF. Complete variable domain (other parts from reference TRBV7-9 and TRBJ1-5): DTGVSQNPRHKITKRGQNVTFRCDPISEHNRLYWYRQTLGQGPEFLTYFQNEAQLEKSRLLSDRFSAERPKGSFSTLEIQRTEQGDSAMYLCASSFGAGNQPQHFGDGTRLSIL.

In this sample, this clonotype turned up a few times. The chain employs TRBV4-3 and TRBJ2-5, with a possible D match to TRBD2 (7 bases). V dropped 0 bases and J dropped 11 bases, with 13 bases sitting between them. The CDR3 is 13 amino acids. The germline CDR1 and CDR2 sequences are LGHNA and YSLEER. The chain's CDR3 is CASSQDQGTKQYF. As DNA, the CDR3 is TGCGCCAGCAGCCAAGATCAGGGGACTAAGCAGTACTTC.

The chain combines TRBV29-1 with TRBJ2-3; D gene unclear. Germline V CDR1 and CDR2: SQVTM, ANQGSEA. The length of the CDR3 is 13 residues. The germline V and J ends were trimmed by 0 bases and 3 bases, with 7 bases remaining between them. The CDR3 reads CSVEEYGTDTQYF. In nucleotides, the CDR3 is TGCAGCGTTGAAGAGTATGGTACAGATACGCAGTATTTT.

This clonotype was seen a handful of times. The rearrangement joins TRBV29-1 to TRBJ1-2, with no clear D. This CDR3 has 11 amino acids. V was clipped by 4 bases and J by 5 bases, with 8 bases between them. Germline CDR1 reads SQVTM; CDR2 reads ANQGSEA. CDR3 amino acids: CSVALGYGYTF. The CDR3 DNA reads TGCAGCGTTGCCTTGGGGTATGGCTACACCTTC.

This chain uses TRBV20-1 with TRBJ2-3, with D possibly TRBD2 on 6 matching bases. The V gene lost 4 bases and the J gene lost 6 bases, with 20 bases spanning the gap. The CDR3 totals 15 residues. Germline V CDR1 and CDR2: DFQATT, SNEGSKA (reference sequence). The CDR3, as DNA: TGCAGTGCTACCGGACTACTCAGCCCGATGGATACGCAGTATTTT. Translating gives CSATGLLSPMDTQYF.

The V and J genes are TRBV9 and TRBJ1-1; TRBD1 is a possible D gene (5 bases). Germline V lookup: CDR1 SGDLS, CDR2 YYNGEE. This CDR3 has 14 residues. Trimming pared 4 bases from V and 7 bases from J, leaving 17 bases between. CDR3 in DNA: TGTGCCAGCAGCAGCGATGAGGGGCGAAATGAAGCTTTCTTT. Protein sequence: CASSSDEGRNEAFF.